This TCR beta chain was sequenced during a study of T cell repertoires in cytomegalovirus infection. Study-level background: Epitope selection comprised recently identified HLA-C-restricted CMV epitopes and well-studied HLA-B-restricted CMV epitopes.

TCRdb independently ran MiXCR on the reads; one entry per CDR3 protein. The sample gives some 800,000 distinct CDR3 sequences, just under 30% of which show up once; 13% is in the top ten. Germline loops: CDR1 MNHEY, CDR2 SVGAGI. The germline V and J ends were trimmed by 2 bases and 3 bases, with 13 bases remaining between them. The CDR3 is made up of 15 amino acids. In regard to this clonotype: The antigen is undetermined.

This chain connects TRBV6-5 to TRBJ1-1; D gene ambiguous. The source was cultured CD8+ T cells from PBMCs, collected from culture after CMV antigen stimulation. The receptor was derived from a human donor in good health (CMV status not recorded). Some clones in this sample may be carry-over from other donors' samples. CDR3 DNA sequence: TGTGCCAGCAGTTACATGGCCCTGGAGGACACTGAAGCTTTCTTT. The encoded protein is CASSYMALEDTEAFF.